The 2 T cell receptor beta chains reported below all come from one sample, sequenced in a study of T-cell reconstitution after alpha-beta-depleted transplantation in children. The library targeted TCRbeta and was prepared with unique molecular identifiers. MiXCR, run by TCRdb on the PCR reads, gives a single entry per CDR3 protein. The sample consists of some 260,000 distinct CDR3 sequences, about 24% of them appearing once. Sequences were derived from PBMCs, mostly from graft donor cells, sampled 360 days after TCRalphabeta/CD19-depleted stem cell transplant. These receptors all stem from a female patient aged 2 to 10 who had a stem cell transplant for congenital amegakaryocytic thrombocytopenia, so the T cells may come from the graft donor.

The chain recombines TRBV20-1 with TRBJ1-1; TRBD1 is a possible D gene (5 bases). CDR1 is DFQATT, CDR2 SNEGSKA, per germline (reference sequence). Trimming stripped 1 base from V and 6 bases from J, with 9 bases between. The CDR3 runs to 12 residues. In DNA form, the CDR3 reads TGCAGTGCTAGAGTGGAGACAGCTGAAGCTTTCTTT. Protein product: CSARVETAEAFF.

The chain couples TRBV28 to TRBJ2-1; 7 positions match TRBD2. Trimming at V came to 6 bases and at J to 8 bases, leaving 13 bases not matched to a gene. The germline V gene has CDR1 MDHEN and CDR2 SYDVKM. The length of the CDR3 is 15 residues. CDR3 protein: CASSSQAGVWDEQFF. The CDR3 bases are TGTGCCAGCAGCTCACAGGCGGGAGTATGGGATGAGCAGTTCTTC. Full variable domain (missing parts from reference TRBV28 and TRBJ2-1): DVKVTQSSRYLVKRTGEKVFLECVQDMDHENMFWYRQDPGLGLRLIYFSYDVKMKEKGDIPEGYSVSREKKERFSLILESASTNQTSMYLCASSSQAGVWDEQFFGPGTRLTVL.